Sequencing of this TCR beta chain was carried out in a study of beta chain features in type 1 diabetes. The study, taken as a whole, reports: Among all four CD4+ subsets, Type 1 diabetes patients had TCRB CDR3s that were moderately but significantly shorter.

Sequenced material consisted of expressed TCRB transcripts (all of the isolated RNA was reverse transcribed). Method: immunoSEQ multiplex PCR; TCRdb's copy keeps in-frame clones and lacks some. The sample contains about 160,000 clones, roughly 60% of which appear only once. Trimming removed 8 bases from V and 4 bases from J; junction bases left unmatched: 9. The CDR3 totals 13 residues. Germline assignment: CDR1 GTSNPN and CDR2 SVGIG (reference sequence). This clone has just a few counts. Its antigen is still unknown. Sequencing was performed on naive CD4+ T cells from blood. The source of this sequence is a man under 40 with type 1 diabetes. V gene TRBV30 combines with J gene TRBJ1-1; TRBD1 matches at 8 bases. Here the CDR3 reads CAGLRQGSTEAFF. As DNA, the CDR3 is TGTGCCGGTCTCCGACAGGGGAGCACTGAAGCTTTCTTT.